Detailed here is one T cell receptor beta chain. Assay used: immunoSEQ multiplex PCR; TCRdb lists only in-frame clones, some missing. The profile covers about 600,000 clones, with roughly 97% appearing a single time and about 0.057% taken by the ten largest. Adult Caucasians living in Nashville, Tennessee made up all of the donors. Germline V CDR1 and CDR2: ENHRY, SYGVKD. The CDR3 runs 14 residues. V dropped 6 bases and J dropped 2; count of bases not matched to a gene: 5. This record comes from a study of shared clonotypes between healthy human individuals. The rearrangement joins TRBV10-3 to TRBJ2-7, with 9 bases lining up with TRBD1. This TCR was sampled from a woman under 40 in good health. The specimen was naive CD4+ T cells sorted from blood. Subset here: CD45RA+ positively selected. The DNA of the CDR3 is TGTGCCATCAGCCGACAGGGGGTACCCTACGAGCAGTACTTC. Translation: CAISRQGVPYEQYF.